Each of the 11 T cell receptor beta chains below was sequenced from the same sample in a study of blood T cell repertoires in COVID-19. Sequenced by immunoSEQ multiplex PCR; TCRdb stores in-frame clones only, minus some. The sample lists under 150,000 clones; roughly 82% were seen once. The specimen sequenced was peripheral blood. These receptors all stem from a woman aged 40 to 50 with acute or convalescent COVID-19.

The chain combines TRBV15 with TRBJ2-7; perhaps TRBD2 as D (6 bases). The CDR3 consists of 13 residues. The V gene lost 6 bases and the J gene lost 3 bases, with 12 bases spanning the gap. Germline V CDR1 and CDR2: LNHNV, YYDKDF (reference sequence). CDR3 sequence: CATSRDLLYEQYF. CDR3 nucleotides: TGTGCCACCAGTCGGGACTTACTCTACGAGCAGTACTTC.

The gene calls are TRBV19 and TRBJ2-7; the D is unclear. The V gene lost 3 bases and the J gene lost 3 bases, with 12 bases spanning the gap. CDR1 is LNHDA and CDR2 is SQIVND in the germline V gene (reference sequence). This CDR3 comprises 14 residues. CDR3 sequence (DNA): TGTGCCAGTAGTATTTTGGGCCGAGACTACGAGCAGTACTTC. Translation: CASSILGRDYEQYF.

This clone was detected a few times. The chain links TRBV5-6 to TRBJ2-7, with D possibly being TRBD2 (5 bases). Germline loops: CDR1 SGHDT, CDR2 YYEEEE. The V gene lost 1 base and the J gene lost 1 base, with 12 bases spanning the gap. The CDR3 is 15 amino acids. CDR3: CASSLWGSASYEQYF. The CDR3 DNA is TGTGCCAGCAGCTTGTGGGGTAGCGCTTCCTACGAGCAGTACTTC.

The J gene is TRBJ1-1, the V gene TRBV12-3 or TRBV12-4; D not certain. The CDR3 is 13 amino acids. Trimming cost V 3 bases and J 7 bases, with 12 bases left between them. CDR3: CASSFTLEYEAFF. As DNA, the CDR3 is TGTGCCAGCAGTTTCACCCTAGAATATGAAGCTTTCTTT.

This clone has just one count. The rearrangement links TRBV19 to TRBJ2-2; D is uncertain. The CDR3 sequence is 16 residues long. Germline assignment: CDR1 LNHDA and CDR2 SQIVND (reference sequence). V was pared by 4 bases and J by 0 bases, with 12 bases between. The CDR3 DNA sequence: TGTGCCAGTAGTACCGCCCGGGTGCCGAACACCGGGGAGCTGTTTTTT. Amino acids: CASSTARVPNTGELFF.

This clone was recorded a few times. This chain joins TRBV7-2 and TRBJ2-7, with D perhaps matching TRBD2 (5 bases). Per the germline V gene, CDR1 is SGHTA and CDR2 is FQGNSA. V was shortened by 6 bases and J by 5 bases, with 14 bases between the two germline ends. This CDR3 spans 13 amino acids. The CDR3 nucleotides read TGTGCCAGCAGTCCAACTAGTAACCACGAGCAGTACTTC. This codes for CASSPTSNHEQYF.

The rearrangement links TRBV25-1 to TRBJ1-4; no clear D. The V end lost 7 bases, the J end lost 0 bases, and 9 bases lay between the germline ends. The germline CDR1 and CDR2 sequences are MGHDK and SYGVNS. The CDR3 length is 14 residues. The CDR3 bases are TGTGCCAGCACGCTTGGGCCAACTAATGAAAAACTGTTTTTT. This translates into CASTLGPTNEKLFF.

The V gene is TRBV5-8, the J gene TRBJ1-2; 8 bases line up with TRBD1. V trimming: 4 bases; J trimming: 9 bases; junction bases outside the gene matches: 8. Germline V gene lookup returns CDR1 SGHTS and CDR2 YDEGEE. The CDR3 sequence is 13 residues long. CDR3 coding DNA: TGTGCCAGCAGCCTCGGACAGGGTAGTCGCTACACCTTC. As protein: CASSLGQGSRYTF.

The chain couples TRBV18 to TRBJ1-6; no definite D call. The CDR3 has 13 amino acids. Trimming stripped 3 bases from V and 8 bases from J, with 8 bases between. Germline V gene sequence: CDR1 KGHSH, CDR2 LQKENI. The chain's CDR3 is CASSPAQDSPLHF. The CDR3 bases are TGTGCCAGCTCACCGGCGCAGGATTCACCCCTCCACTTT.

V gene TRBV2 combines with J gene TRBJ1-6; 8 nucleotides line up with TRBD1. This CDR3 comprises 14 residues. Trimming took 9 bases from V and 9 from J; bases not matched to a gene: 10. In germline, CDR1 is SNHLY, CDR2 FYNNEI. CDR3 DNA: TGTGCCAGGGGACAGGTGGGAGAAAGTTCACCCCTCCACTTT. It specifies CARGQVGESSPLHF.

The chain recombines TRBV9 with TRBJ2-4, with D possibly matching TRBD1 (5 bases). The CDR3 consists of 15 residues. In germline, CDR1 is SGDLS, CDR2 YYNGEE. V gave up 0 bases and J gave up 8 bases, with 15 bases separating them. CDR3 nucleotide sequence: TGTGCCAGCAGCGTAGGTCAGTGGGTAGGGGACATTCAGTACTTC. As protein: CASSVGQWVGDIQYF.